One sample yielded the 14 T cell receptor beta chains listed below, sequenced in a study of identical twins. TCRdb re-derived calls from the 5' RACE reads in MiXCR, one entry per CDR3 protein. The sample has roughly 290,000 distinct CDR3 sequences; 8.5% to 9.5% are singletons. The same specimen was also included in a second study, on yellow fever vaccine responses in identical twins.

The sample comprised CD8+ T cells sorted from blood. The receptors here all came from a woman aged 18-35 years in good health.

This rearrangement joins TRBV20-1 to TRBJ2-7; TRBD2 aligns across 11 bases. Germline CDR1 DFQATT, CDR2 SNEGSKA (reference sequence). The CDR3 runs 16 residues. With 5 bases clipped from V and 1 base from J, the junction kept 10 bases outside the gene matches. The CDR3 region has the DNA TGCAGTGCTGAGACTAGCGGGGTGACCTTATCCTACGAGCAGTACTTC. Translation gives CSAETSGVTLSYEQYF.

This chain connects TRBV27 to TRBJ2-7, with 9 bases aligning to TRBD2. Unmatched junction bases numbered 10, after V lost 0 bases and J lost 7 bases. The CDR3 has 16 residues. CDR1 is MNHEY and CDR2 is SMNVEV in the germline V gene (reference sequence). The CDR3 DNA is TGTGCCAGCAGTTTATCGGTGGTAGCGGGAGTTCCTGAGCAGTACTTC. This encodes CASSLSVVAGVPEQYF.

This clonotype was seen more than once but under ten times. V gene TRBV20-1 combines with J gene TRBJ2-1, with TRBD2 identical over 9 bases. Losses at the gene ends were 3 bases for V and 9 bases for J; bases not matched to a gene: 12. CDR1 is DFQATT, CDR2 SNEGSKA, per germline (reference sequence). The CDR3 contains 15 residues. The CDR3 protein is CSASDAGGPPGEQFF. The DNA for the CDR3 is TGCAGTGCTAGTGATGCGGGAGGGCCACCGGGTGAGCAGTTCTTC.

This clonotype was recorded at least ten times. The chain employs TRBV29-1 and TRBJ2-1; 12 bases map to TRBD2. V dropped 1 base and J dropped 8; count of bases not matched to a gene: 3. The CDR3 is 14 residues long. The germline gives CDR1 SQVTM, CDR2 ANQGSEA. The CDR3 loop is CSVEVRLAGDEQFF. The CDR3 DNA sequence: TGCAGCGTTGAAGTCCGACTAGCGGGAGATGAGCAGTTCTTC.

The chain couples TRBV20-1 to TRBJ2-1, with 7 bases fitting TRBD1. Germline lookup yields CDR1 DFQATT and CDR2 SNEGSKA (reference sequence). This CDR3 is 13 amino acids long. The junction had 4 bases not matched to a gene; V was cut back by 1 base and J by 7 bases. CDR3 nucleotides: TGCAGTGCTAGAGCGACAGGGCCAAATGAGCAGTTCTTC. Amino acid sequence: CSARATGPNEQFF.

This clonotype was counted only a few times. The chain carries TRBV4-3 and TRBJ1-5; D is ambiguous. CDR3 length: 12 residues. Trimming removed 5 bases at V and 6 bases at J, with 8 bases between. CDR1 and CDR2 (germline): LGHNA, YSLEER. CDR3 loop: CASSGGPQPQHF. CDR3 sequence (DNA): TGCGCCAGCAGCGGAGGACCTCAGCCCCAGCATTTT.

This sequence joins TRBV6-1 and TRBJ2-2; no reliable D call. The germline gives CDR1 MNHNS, CDR2 SASEGT. The CDR3 length is 13 residues. V was pared by 7 bases and J by 3 bases, with 9 bases between. The CDR3 DNA reads as TGTGCCAGCATAGACTTTTACACCGGGGAGCTGTTTTTT. Protein product: CASIDFYTGELFF.

This clonotype turned up a few times. This chain joins TRBV5-1 and TRBJ2-1; the D gene is possibly TRBD1 (5 bases). Trimming removed 4 bases from V and 6 bases from J, with 17 bases in between. The CDR3 is 15 residues long. The germline CDR1 and CDR2 sequences are SGHRS and YFSETQ. The CDR3 DNA is TGCGCCAGCAGCGCGACAGTCGACTTGGGCAATGAGCAGTTCTTC. It codes for CASSATVDLGNEQFF.

There are many counts of this clonotype. The V and J genes are TRBV20-1 and TRBJ2-2; 11 positions match TRBD2. After removal of 6 bases from V and 3 bases from J, the junction contained 6 bases not matched to a gene. There are 15 residues in the CDR3. CDR1 and CDR2 (germline): DFQATT, SNEGSKA (reference sequence). The DNA for the CDR3 is TGCAGTGCGAAAACTAGCGGGAGCGACACCGGGGAGCTGTTTTTT. Its protein product is CSAKTSGSDTGELFF.

The sample holds many counts of this clonotype. The CDR3 nucleotides are TGTGCCAGCAGCAATACTCCCAACAGGGGGTTGAATTCACCCCTCCACTTT. Translating gives CASSNTPNRGLNSPLHF. This chain connects TRBV7-2 to TRBJ1-6; 8 nucleotides line up with TRBD1. The CDR3 consists of 17 residues. V lost 5 bases, J lost 7 bases, and 13 bases stayed unmatched. Germline CDR1 and CDR2: SGHTA and FQGNSA.

This clonotype came up many times. The CDR3 protein is CASSPGGLPTYEQYF. Here the CDR3 DNA reads TGTGCCAGCAGCCCCGGTGGACTACCAACCTACGAGCAGTACTTC. The gene calls are TRBV7-9 and TRBJ2-7; TRBD2 is a possible D gene (6 bases). Trimming removed 5 bases from V and 2 bases from J, with 16 bases in between. The germline gives CDR1 SEHNR, CDR2 FQNEAQ (reference sequence). The CDR3 has 15 residues.

A note on this clonotype: Likely a read error: the CDR3 ends without its conserved phenylalanine or tryptophan. The chain is built from TRBV28 and TRBJ2-3; 10 nucleotides agree with TRBD2. This CDR3 comprises 16 residues. Germline V gene lookup returns CDR1 MDHEN and CDR2 SYDVKM. Trimming cost V 6 bases and J 2 bases; bases outside gene matches: 8. The CDR3 region is CASRRDLAGDTDTQYS. CDR3 nucleotides: TGTGCCAGCAGACGAGACCTAGCGGGGGACACAGATACGCAGTATTCT.

This clonotype occurred many times. This chain links TRBV2 with TRBJ2-2; the D is unclear. The CDR3 contains 12 residues. Trimming pared 3 bases from V and 4 bases from J, leaving 3 bases between. The germline gives CDR1 SNHLY, CDR2 FYNNEI. The DNA of the CDR3 is TGTGCCAGCAGTGAGGCCACCGGGGAGCTGTTTTTT. Its translation: CASSEATGELFF.

The chain couples TRBV6-2 or TRBV6-3 to TRBJ2-5; D gene ambiguous. The germline V gene has CDR1 MNHEY and CDR2 SVGEGT. The CDR3 is 14 residues long. V lost 2 bases, J lost 5 bases, and 12 bases lay in between. The CDR3 spells CASSYRPSRETQYF. CDR3 DNA: TGTGCCAGCAGTTACCGACCGAGTAGGGAGACCCAGTACTTC.